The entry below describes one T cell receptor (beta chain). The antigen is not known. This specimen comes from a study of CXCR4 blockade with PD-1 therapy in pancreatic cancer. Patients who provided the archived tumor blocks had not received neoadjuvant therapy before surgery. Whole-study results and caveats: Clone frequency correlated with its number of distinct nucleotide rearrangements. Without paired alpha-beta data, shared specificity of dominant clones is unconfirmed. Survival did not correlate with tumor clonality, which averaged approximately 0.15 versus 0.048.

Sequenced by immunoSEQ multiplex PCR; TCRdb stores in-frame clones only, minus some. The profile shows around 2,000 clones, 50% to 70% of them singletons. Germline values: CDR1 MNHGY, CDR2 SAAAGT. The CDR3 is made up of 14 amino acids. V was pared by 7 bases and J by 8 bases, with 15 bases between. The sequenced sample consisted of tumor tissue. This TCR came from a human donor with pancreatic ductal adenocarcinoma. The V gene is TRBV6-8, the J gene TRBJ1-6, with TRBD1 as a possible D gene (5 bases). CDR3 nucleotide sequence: TGTGCCAGCACGTGGGACCCATCGGATTCACCCCTCCACTTT. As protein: CASTWDPSDSPLHF.